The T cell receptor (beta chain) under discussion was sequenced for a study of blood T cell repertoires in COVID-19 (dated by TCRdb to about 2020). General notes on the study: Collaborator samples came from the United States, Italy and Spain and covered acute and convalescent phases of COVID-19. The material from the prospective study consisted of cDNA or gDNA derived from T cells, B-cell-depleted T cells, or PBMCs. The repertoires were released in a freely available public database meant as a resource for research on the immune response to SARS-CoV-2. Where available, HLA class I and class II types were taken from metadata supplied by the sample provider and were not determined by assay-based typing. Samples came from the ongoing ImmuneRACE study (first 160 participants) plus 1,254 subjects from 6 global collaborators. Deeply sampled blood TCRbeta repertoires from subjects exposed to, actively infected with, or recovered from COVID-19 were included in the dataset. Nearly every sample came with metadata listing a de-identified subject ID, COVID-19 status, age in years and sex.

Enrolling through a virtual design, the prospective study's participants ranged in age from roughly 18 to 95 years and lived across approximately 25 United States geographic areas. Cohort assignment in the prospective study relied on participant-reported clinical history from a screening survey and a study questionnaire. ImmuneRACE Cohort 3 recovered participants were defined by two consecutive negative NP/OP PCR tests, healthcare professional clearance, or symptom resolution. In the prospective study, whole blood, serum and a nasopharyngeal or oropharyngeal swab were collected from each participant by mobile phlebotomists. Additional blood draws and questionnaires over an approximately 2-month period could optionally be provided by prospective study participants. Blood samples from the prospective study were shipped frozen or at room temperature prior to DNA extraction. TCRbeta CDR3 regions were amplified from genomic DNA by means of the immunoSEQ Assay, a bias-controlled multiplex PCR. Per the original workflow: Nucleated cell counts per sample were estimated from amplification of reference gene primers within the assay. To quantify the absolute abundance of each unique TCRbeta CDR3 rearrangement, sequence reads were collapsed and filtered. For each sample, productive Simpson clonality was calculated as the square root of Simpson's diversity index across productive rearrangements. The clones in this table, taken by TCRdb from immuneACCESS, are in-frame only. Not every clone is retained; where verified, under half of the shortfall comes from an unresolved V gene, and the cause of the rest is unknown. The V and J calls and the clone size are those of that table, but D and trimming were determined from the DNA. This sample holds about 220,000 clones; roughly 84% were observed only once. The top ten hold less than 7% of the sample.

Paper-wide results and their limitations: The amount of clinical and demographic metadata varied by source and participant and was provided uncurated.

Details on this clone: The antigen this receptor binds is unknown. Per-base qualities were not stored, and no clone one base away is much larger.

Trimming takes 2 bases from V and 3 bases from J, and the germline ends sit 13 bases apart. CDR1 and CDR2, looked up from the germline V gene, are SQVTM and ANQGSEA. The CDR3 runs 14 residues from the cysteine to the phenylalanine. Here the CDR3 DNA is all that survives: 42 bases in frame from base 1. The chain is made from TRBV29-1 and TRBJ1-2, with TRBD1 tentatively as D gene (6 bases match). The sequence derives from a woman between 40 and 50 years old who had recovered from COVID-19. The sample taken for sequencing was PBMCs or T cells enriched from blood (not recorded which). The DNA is TGCAGCGTTGAATCGGGGGGCGCTTACTATGGCTACACCTTC. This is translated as CSVESGGAYYGYTF. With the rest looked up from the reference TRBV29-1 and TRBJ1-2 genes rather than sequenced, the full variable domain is SAVISQKPSRDICQRGTSLTIQCQVDSQVTMMFWYRQQPGQSLTLIATANQGSEATYESGFVIDKFPISRPNLTFSTLTVSNMSPEDSSIYLCSVESGGAYYGYTFGSGTRLTVV.